The text below deals with one T cell receptor (beta chain). CDR3 size: 15 residues. Germline-derived CDR1 and CDR2 are SGHTA and FQGNSA. V lost 4 bases and J lost 3; bases outside the gene matches: 4. Amplification used 60 Vbeta primers and 13 Jbeta primers. The protocol was immunoSEQ multiplex PCR, while the TCRdb copy is restricted to in-frame clones and leaves out a portion. This table has 200,000 or so clones, over 80% appearing once. These data are taken from a study of cytomegalovirus exposure and HLA in healthy donors. Sequencing input: PBMCs. The TCR comes from a man in his forties in good health and CMV-seropositive. The V call is TRBV7-2, the J call TRBJ2-5; 11 positions agree with TRBD1. The CDR3 spells CASSSPGQGEETQYF. The CDR3 DNA is TGTGCCAGCAGCTCGCCGGGACAGGGGGAAGAGACCCAGTACTTC.